Described below is a single T cell receptor beta chain sequence and its context. What this receptor recognizes is not known. No per-base quality is available; no much larger clone lies one base away. This sample is part of a study of PD-1 blockade in classical Hodgkin lymphoma (dated by TCRdb to between 2020 and 2021). General notes on the study: Nivolumab dosing was 3 mg/kg intravenously every 2 weeks, continuing until either disease progression or unacceptable toxicity. The study used TCR beta sequencing and CyTOF to define a peripheral blood immune signature of response to PD-1 blockade in classical Hodgkin lymphoma.

The Qiagen DNeasy kit was used to extract genomic DNA both from unsorted PBMCs and from the negatively selected CD4+ and CD8+ fractions. Using primers that anneal to V and J segments, immunoSEQ multiplex PCR amplified the TCR beta CDR3 regions. A synthetic immune receptor repertoire was used to minimize amplification bias, and remaining bias was computationally removed after sequencing. The authors' pipeline ran thus. Repertoire diversity was quantified as the Shannon entropy index using custom Python scripts. Unsorted, CD4+ and CD8+ repertoires were analyzed separately, except for combined analyses in which CD4+ and CD8+ sequences were merged in silico. Clonal expansion was defined as a frequency increase of at least 2-fold after treatment compared with C1D1, and clones undetected at baseline were assigned a pseudocount of 0.5. Singleton clones were defined as clones with 0 or 1 copy at C1D1, and non-singleton clones were defined as clones with 2 or more copies. Clones expanded in unsorted samples were annotated as CD4+, CD8+ or unknown by matching protein sequences in sorted samples from the same patient. Wilcoxon tests on paired samples were used to test diversity changes from C1D1 to C4D1. The immuneACCESS repertoire file appears here via TCRdb, limited to in-frame rearrangements. These files lack a portion of the clones; in checked studies, under half of the deficit traces to unresolved V genes, and the cause of the others is not known. V and J calls plus clone size are reproduced from that table; the DNA served to infer D and trimming. For this sample there are roughly 150,000 clones; about 78% appear just once. 9.2% of the sample is taken by the ten largest.

CDR1 SGHKS and CDR2 YYEKEE were looked up in the germline V gene (reference sequence). The CDR3 goes from the cysteine to the phenylalanine over 14 residues. Here the CDR3 DNA is all that survives: 42 bases in frame from base 1. Germline trimming amounts to 2 bases on V and 3 bases on J, with 5 as the count of junction bases outside the gene matches. The sample's time point label, in plain terms: cycle 2 day 1 (C2D1) of nivolumab. Every trial patient had relapsed following autologous stem cell transplantation, and prior brentuximab vedotin exposure was what differed among cohorts A, B and C. A total of roughly 60 patients with relapsed/refractory classical Hodgkin lymphoma made up the trial cohort, and each patient's best overall response was complete response, partial response or progressive disease. Trial patients were treated with single-agent nivolumab in the multi-cohort phase II CheckMate 205 trial. An independent review committee assessed best overall response using the 2007 International Working Group response criteria. Trial PBMCs were collected immediately before nivolumab initiation (C1D1) and during therapy at cycle 2 day 1 and cycle 4 day 1. Peripheral blood was collected in 8 mL Vacutainer Cell Preparation Tubes, from which PBMCs were isolated by centrifugation and then cryopreserved.

The investigation overall reported the following: Baseline diversity similar to that of newly diagnosed patients was observed in trial patients achieving complete response, whereas significantly lower diversity was observed in partial responders and progressors. Lower diversity was seen in patients whose nivolumab began less than 1 year after ASCT, and these patients were left out of later analyses so that immune reconstitution would not confound the results. A significant rise by C4D1 was seen in CD4+ but not CD8+ TCR diversity (p=0.0027 vs p=0.16), with the rise being most apparent in complete responders (p=0.02). Baseline TCR diversity was reported as lower in newly diagnosed patients than in healthy donors, and lower still in relapsed/refractory patients. The study covered only a single clinical trial cohort, and the causes of the repertoire differences, possibly disease activity or prior therapy, were still not defined.

This chain is built from TRBV5-5 and TRBJ2-7, with 7 central nucleotides matching TRBD1. This sequence was found in a human donor with classical Hodgkin lymphoma. This specimen was peripheral blood mononuclear cells (PBMCs), taken before the second cycle of nivolumab. Here the CDR3 is given as CASSFGTELYEQYF. In nucleotides, the sequence is TGTGCCAGCAGCTTCGGGACAGAGCTCTACGAGCAGTACTTC.